The entry below describes one T cell receptor beta chain. The target antigen is unknown. This entry is derived from a study of T-cell reconstitution after alpha-beta-depleted transplantation in children. Study-wide results and caveats: The study reportedly traced alpha-beta T cells about two months after transplant to several hundred expanded graft clones. Once a year had passed after transplant, T-cell counts and diversity came mostly from newly produced T cells.

Germline-derived CDR1 and CDR2 are DFQATT and SNEGSKA (reference sequence). The V gene lost 5 bases and the J gene lost 9 bases, with 26 bases spanning the gap. The CDR3 spans 15 residues. The TCRbeta library was prepared with unique molecular identifiers. MiXCR was run by TCRdb on the PCR reads, yielding one entry per CDR3 protein. This sample has 90,000 to 100,000 distinct CDR3 sequences, with 23% found just once. The material sequenced was PBMCs, taken before TCRalphabeta/CD19-depleted stem cell transplant. The clonotype was recovered from a boy between 2 and 15 years old with acute lymphoblastic leukemia, due to receive a stem cell transplant. The V call is TRBV20-1, the J call TRBJ2-7; maybe TRBD2 (6 bases). The CDR3 region has the DNA TGCAGTGCTCCAAAAGCGGAGGGGCAAGTACGAGGGCAGTACTTC. This translates into CSAPKAEGQVRGQYF.